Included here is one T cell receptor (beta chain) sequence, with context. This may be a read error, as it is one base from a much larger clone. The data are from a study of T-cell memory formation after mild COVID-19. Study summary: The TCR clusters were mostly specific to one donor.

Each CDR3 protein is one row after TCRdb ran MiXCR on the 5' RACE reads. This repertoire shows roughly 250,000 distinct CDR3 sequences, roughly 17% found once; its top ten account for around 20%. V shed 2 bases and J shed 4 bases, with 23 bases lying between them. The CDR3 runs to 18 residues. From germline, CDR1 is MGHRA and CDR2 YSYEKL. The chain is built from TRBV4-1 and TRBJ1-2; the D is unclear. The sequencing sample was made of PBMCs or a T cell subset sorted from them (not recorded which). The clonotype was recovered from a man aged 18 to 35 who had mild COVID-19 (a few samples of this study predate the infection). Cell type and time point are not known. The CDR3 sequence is CASSQTDPQVLVGYGYTF. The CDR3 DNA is TGCGCCAGCAGCCAAACGGACCCTCAGGTGCTAGTTGGCTATGGCTACACCTTC.